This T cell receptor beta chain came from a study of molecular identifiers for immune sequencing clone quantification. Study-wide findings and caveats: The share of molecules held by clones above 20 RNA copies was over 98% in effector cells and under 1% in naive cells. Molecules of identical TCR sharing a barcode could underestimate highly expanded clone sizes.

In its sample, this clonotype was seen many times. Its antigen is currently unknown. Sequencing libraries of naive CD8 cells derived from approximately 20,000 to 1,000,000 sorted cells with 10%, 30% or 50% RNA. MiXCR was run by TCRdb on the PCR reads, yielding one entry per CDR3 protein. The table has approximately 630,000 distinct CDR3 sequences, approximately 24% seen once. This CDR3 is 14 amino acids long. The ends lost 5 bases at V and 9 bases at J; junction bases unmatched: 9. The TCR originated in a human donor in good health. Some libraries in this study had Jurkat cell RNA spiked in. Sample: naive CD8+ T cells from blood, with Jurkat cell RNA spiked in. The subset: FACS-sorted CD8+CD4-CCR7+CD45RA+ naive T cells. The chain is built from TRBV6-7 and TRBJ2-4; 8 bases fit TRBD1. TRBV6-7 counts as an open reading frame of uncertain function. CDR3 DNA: TGTGCCAGCAGTAACCGGGACAGGAGGGGCATTCAGTACTTC. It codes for CASSNRDRRGIQYF.